This T cell receptor (beta chain) appears in the sequencing data of a study of immune heterogeneity within non-small cell lung tumors. Study-wide findings and caveats: Identical dominant CDR3 beta clonotypes recurred among a patient's tumor sites, alongside site-unique high-frequency clones.

It was a multiplex PCR that amplified TCR beta CDR3, with 32 V and 13 J primers. MiXCR, applied by TCRdb to the multiplex PCR reads, yields one record per CDR3 protein. The sample includes some 31,000 distinct CDR3 sequences, 25% to 30% of them seen just once. The CDR3 is made up of 14 amino acids. In germline, CDR1 is SEHNR, CDR2 FQNEAQ (reference sequence). The V end was cut by 3 bases, the J end by 7 bases, with 10 bases between. Genomic DNA extracted from bulk tumor tissue served as template. A total of about 0.55 ug was used per sample. Far-apart biopsies, several per primary tumor, were taken during surgery. Curative surgical treatment was performed in patients who had newly diagnosed, untreated non-small cell lung cancer. Newly diagnosed patients with non-small cell lung cancer who were having surgery with curative intent served as donors. This clonotype was recorded at least ten times. The antigen is not known.

The specimen was lung tumor tissue. The chain links TRBV7-9 to TRBJ1-6; D remains ambiguous. The receptor was isolated from a middle-aged man with non-small cell lung cancer. This CDR3 is CASSFGTENSPLHF. The CDR3 DNA reads as TGTGCCAGCAGCTTTGGCACAGAGAATTCACCCCTCCACTTT.